Following are 11 T cell receptor beta chains from one sample sequenced in a study of OX40 agonist ivuxolimab in advanced cancers. To prepare the library, the immunoSEQ multiplex PCR assay was applied. Drawn from immuneACCESS, this table holds only the in-frame rearrangements with V and J called that TCRdb kept. Clones are partly lost; checked studies trace under half to an unresolved V gene and leave the rest unexplained. Counted in this sample were tens of thousands of clones; 70% to 90% of them appeared once. The ten largest clones take up over 2.5% of the sample. This material consisted of CD4+ or CD8+ T cells sorted from blood, taken in a trial of the OX40 agonist ivuxolimab. These receptors were collected from an adult with an advanced solid tumor such as melanoma, head and neck, liver or kidney cancer.

This chain connects TRBV19 to TRBJ2-5; TRBD1 agrees at 8 bases. This CDR3 has 15 residues. Trimming took 3 bases from V and 1 from J; bases not matched to a gene: 4. Germline CDR1 LNHDA, CDR2 SQIVND (reference sequence). CDR3: CASSIGTGGQETQYF. The DNA for the CDR3 is TGTGCCAGTAGTATCGGAACAGGGGGCCAAGAGACCCAGTACTTC.

The rearrangement links TRBV30 to TRBJ2-2; D uncertain. This CDR3 has 13 residues. Looked up from germline, CDR1 is GTSNPN and CDR2 is SVGIG (reference sequence). V dropped 1 base and J dropped 5 bases, with 8 bases sitting between them. CDR3 amino acids: CAWSGRETGELFF. The DNA for the CDR3 is TGTGCCTGGAGTGGTAGAGAGACCGGGGAGCTGTTTTTT.

This sequence joins TRBV10-3 and TRBJ2-1; TRBD2 aligns across 8 bases. Losses at the gene ends were 2 bases for V and 9 bases for J; bases not matched to a gene: 3. The V gene's germline CDR1 is ENHRY and CDR2 SYGVKD. The CDR3 spans 13 residues. CDR3 bases: TGTGCCATCAGTGAGGAGCGGGAGACTGAGCAGTTCTTC. Protein product: CAISEERETEQFF.

A remark on this clone: The junction and the germline gene differ at one end; a read error may be behind it. This chain connects TRBV7-7 to TRBJ2-5; 9 bases match TRBD2. The CDR3 sequence is 14 residues long. Germline assignment: CDR1 SSHAT and CDR2 FNYEAQ (reference sequence). The CDR3 is CASSLAGAGKTQYF. The CDR3 DNA reads as TGTGCTAGCAGCTTAGCGGGGGCGGGGAAGACCCAGTACTTC.

The V gene is TRBV5-1, the J gene TRBJ2-7; maybe TRBD2 (5 bases). The ends were cut back, 0 bases at V and 0 bases at J, with 10 bases in the middle. Germline V gives CDR1 SGHRS, CDR2 YFSETQ. CDR3 length equals 15 residues. Here the CDR3 DNA reads TGCGCCAGCAGCTTGGGGGTGGGGAGCTCCTACGAGCAGTACTTC. Translated, it gives CASSLGVGSSYEQYF.

This sequence joins TRBV13 and TRBJ2-1; TRBD2 agrees at 11 bases. Germline CDR1 reads PRHDT; CDR2 reads FYEKMQ (reference sequence). V gave up 3 bases and J gave up 5 bases; unmatched junction bases: 6. The CDR3 consists of 16 residues. The CDR3 coding sequence is TGTGCCAGCAGCTTGTTGACTAGCGGGATGGACAATGAGCAGTTCTTC. This sequence encodes CASSLLTSGMDNEQFF.

The rearrangement links TRBV6-6 to TRBJ2-1; TRBD2 might be the D (5 bases). The CDR3 extends over 12 amino acids. Trimming removed 5 bases from V and 4 bases from J, with 6 bases in between. CDR1 is MNHNY and CDR2 is SVGAGI in the germline V gene (reference sequence). Here the CDR3 DNA reads TGTGCCAGCAGTGAGGGTTACAATGAGCAGTTCTTC. This encodes CASSEGYNEQFF.

The V and J genes are TRBV9 and TRBJ2-7, with D perhaps assigned TRBD1 or TRBD2 (5 bases each). The germline gives CDR1 SGDLS, CDR2 YYNGEE. Trimming cost V 2 bases and J 2 bases, with 8 bases left between them. The CDR3 is 13 amino acids. The CDR3 region is CASSVGPTYEQYF. For the CDR3, the DNA is TGTGCCAGCAGCGTGGGACCTACCTACGAGCAGTACTTC.

The rearrangement links TRBV6-5 to TRBJ2-7, with D tentatively TRBD2 (5 bases). The germline V gene encodes CDR1 MNHEY and CDR2 SVGAGI. V dropped 6 bases and J dropped 3 bases, with 9 bases sitting between them. This CDR3 region has 12 residues. The CDR3 region has the DNA TGTGCCAGCAGAGGAGGCGGCTACGAGCAGTACTTC. Translation gives CASRGGGYEQYF.

The chain recombines TRBV19 with TRBJ1-1; 8 nucleotides align to TRBD1. CDR1 is LNHDA and CDR2 is SQIVND in the germline V gene (reference sequence). The V segment lost 7 bases and the J segment 1 base; nucleotides outside the gene matches: 5. The CDR3 totals 14 residues. CDR3 sequence: CASTKGQANTEAFF. CDR3 bases: TGTGCCAGTACAAAGGGACAGGCGAACACTGAAGCTTTCTTT.

The chain uses TRBV14 and TRBJ1-2, with D tentatively TRBD1 (6 bases). Germline loops: CDR1 SGHDN, CDR2 FVKESK. This CDR3 comprises 14 residues. V dropped 4 bases and J dropped 1 base, with 10 bases sitting between them. CDR3 sequence reads: CASSRTGINYGYTF. In nucleotides, the CDR3 is TGTGCCAGCAGCCGTACAGGGATTAACTATGGCTACACCTTC. The complete variable domain, with remaining parts taken from reference TRBV14 and TRBJ1-2, reads EAGVTQFPSHSVIEKGQTVTLRCDPISGHDNLYWYRRVMGKEIKFLLHFVKESKQDESGMPNNRFLAERTGGTYSTLKVQPAELEDSGVYFCASSRTGINYGYTFGSGTRLTVV.